The subject of this entry is one T cell receptor (beta chain). Sequencing was performed with immunoSEQ multiplex PCR; in TCRdb, only in-frame clones are kept and a portion is missing. The sample yields tens of thousands of clones, roughly four fifths seen once. This sample stems from a study of blood T cell repertoires in COVID-19. The germline V and J ends were trimmed by 0 bases and 4 bases, with 10 bases remaining between them. The CDR3 contains 15 residues. Germline V lookup: CDR1 LNHDA, CDR2 SQIVND (reference sequence). The receptor was isolated from a man aged 45-65 years with active or convalescent COVID-19. Material for sequencing was peripheral blood. This chain joins TRBV19 and TRBJ1-3, with D uncertain. The CDR3 sequence is CASSIDAGTGNTIYF. The CDR3 coding sequence is TGTGCCAGTAGTATAGACGCTGGCACGGGAAACACCATATATTTT.